These T cell receptor beta chains were read from a single sample in a study of cytomegalovirus exposure and HLA in healthy donors. The table came from immunoSEQ multiplex PCR; TCRdb's copy has only in-frame clones and leaves some out. There are tens of thousands of clones in the sample; around two fifths occur only once, and 2% lies in the top ten. Sequencing used PBMCs. These receptors all stem from a woman aged 45-59 years in good health and CMV-seronegative. The CDR3 runs from the conserved cysteine through the conserved F or W. The D gene is left open where the match is weak. Some rows mark clone size as missing; the rest say once, few, many or name a class of expanded clone.

V gene	J gene	clone size	D gene	CDR3 protein	CDR3 DNA
TRBV12-5	TRBJ1-1	NA	NA	CASDLGGGVNTEAFF	TGTGCTAGTGACCTCGGCGGCGGCGTGAACACTGAAGCTTTCTTT
TRBV19	TRBJ1-3	NA	NA	CASNRDRRSGNTIYF	TGTGCCAGTAACAGGGATCGGCGATCTGGAAACACCATATATTTT
TRBV5-4	TRBJ2-5	few	TRBD2	CASSSFLAGEETQYF	TGTGCCAGCAGCTCGTTCCTAGCGGGGGAAGAGACCCAGTACTTC
TRBV14	TRBJ2-4	NA	TRBD1	CASSLRTGRAKNIQYF	TGTGCCAGCAGCCTCCGGACAGGAAGGGCCAAAAACATTCAGTACTTC
TRBV5-4	TRBJ2-3	NA	TRBD2	CASSTGGGSSTDTQYF	TGTGCCAGCAGCACCGGCGGGGGGTCGAGCACAGATACGCAGTATTTT
TRBV6-1	TRBJ1-2	NA	NA	CASGLLRVGDGYTF	TGTGCCAGCGGGTTATTAAGGGTAGGGGATGGCTACACCTTC
TRBV5-1	TRBJ1-4	NA	NA	CASSRDSTNEKLFF	TGCGCCAGCAGCCGGGACTCCACTAATGAAAAACTGTTTTTT
TRBV20-1	TRBJ1-2	NA	NA	CSASLAYGYTF	TGCAGTGCTAGTTTGGCCTATGGCTACACCTTC
TRBV7-3	TRBJ2-1	NA	TRBD2	CASSPYGGTSGRVGEQFF	TGTGCCAGCAGCCCATATGGGGGGACTAGCGGGAGGGTCGGTGAGCAGTTCTTC
TRBV5-1	TRBJ2-5	few	TRBD1	CASSLGDREETQYF	TGCGCCAGCAGCTTAGGGGACAGGGAGGAGACCCAGTACTTC
TRBV28	TRBJ2-1	NA	NA	CASSRGGLRGNEQFF	TGTGCCAGCAGCCGCGGAGGGCTAAGAGGGAATGAGCAGTTCTTC
TRBV6-5	TRBJ2-7	few	NA	CASSYEGETSYEQYF	TGTGCCAGCAGTTACGAAGGGGAAACCTCCTACGAGCAGTACTTC
TRBV11-3	TRBJ2-2	few	NA	CASSLPQPTGTGELFF	TGTGCCAGCAGCTTACCCCAACCGACAGGCACCGGGGAGCTGTTTTTT
TRBV6-5	TRBJ2-3	few	TRBD2	CASSYSPGLDGTQYF	TGTGCCAGCAGTTATTCCCCGGGACTAGACGGTACGCAGTATTTT
TRBV18	TRBJ2-3	NA	TRBD2	CASSLAGEADTQYF	TGTGCCAGCTCACTAGCGGGGGAAGCAGATACGCAGTATTTT
TRBV18	TRBJ2-2	few	NA	CASSPIRAAETGELFF	TGTGCCAGCTCACCCATCAGGGCCGCGGAGACCGGGGAGCTGTTTTTT
TRBV11-2	TRBJ1-1	NA	TRBD1	CASSPGQGSTEAFF	TGTGCCAGCAGCCCGGGACAGGGGAGCACTGAAGCTTTCTTT
TRBV10-3	TRBJ2-1	NA	TRBD1	CAITDREGNEQFF	TGTGCCATCACCGACAGGGAAGGCAATGAGCAGTTCTTC
TRBV30	TRBJ1-5	NA	TRBD1	CAWSIGTGVGQPQHF	TGTGCCTGGAGTATCGGGACAGGGGTAGGGCAGCCCCAGCATTTT
TRBV27	TRBJ1-6	few	NA	CASSLRPGGSHSPLHF	TGTGCCAGCAGCCTGAGGCCGGGGGGGTCGCATTCACCCCTCCACTTT
TRBV27	TRBJ1-1	NA	NA	CASSRNALDRERAFF	TGTGCCAGCAGTCGTAACGCCCTAGATCGAGAGCGCGCTTTCTTT